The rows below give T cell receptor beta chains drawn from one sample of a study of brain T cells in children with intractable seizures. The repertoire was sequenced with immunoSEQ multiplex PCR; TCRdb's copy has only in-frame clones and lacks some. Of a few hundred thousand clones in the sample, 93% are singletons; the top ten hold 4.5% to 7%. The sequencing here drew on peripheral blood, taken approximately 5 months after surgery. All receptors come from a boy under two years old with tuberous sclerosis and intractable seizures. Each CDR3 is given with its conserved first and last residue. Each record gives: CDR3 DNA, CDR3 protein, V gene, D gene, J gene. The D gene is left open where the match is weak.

CDR3nt: TGTGCCAGCAGCTTGACAGGACAGGGGGAAGGGACCAAAAACATTCAGTACTTC
CDR3aa: CASSLTGQGEGTKNIQYF
v_gene: TRBV5-5
d_gene: TRBD1
j_gene: TRBJ2-4

CDR3nt: TGTGCCAGCAGCCAAGTTGCGGTGGAAAAACTGTTTTTT
CDR3aa: CASSQVAVEKLFF
v_gene: TRBV3-1/TRBV3-2
d_gene: -
j_gene: TRBJ1-4

CDR3nt: TGTGCCAGCAGTGAATGGCTGAACCCGTCCCATACGCAGTATTTT
CDR3aa: CASSEWLNPSHTQYF
v_gene: TRBV2
d_gene: -
j_gene: TRBJ2-3

CDR3nt: TGCGCCAGCAGCCCCCTAGATTCAGGATACTATGGCTACACCTTC
CDR3aa: CASSPLDSGYYGYTF
v_gene: TRBV4-1
d_gene: -
j_gene: TRBJ1-2

CDR3nt: TGTGCCAGCAGCTTGGGACTGAGGGCCTACAATGAGCAGTTCTTC
CDR3aa: CASSLGLRAYNEQFF
v_gene: TRBV5-4
d_gene: -
j_gene: TRBJ2-1

CDR3nt: TGTGCCAGCAGCTTAGATGCGGTCGGAACCTACGAGCAGTACTTC
CDR3aa: CASSLDAVGTYEQYF
v_gene: TRBV11-2
d_gene: -
j_gene: TRBJ2-7

CDR3nt: TGCAGTGCTAGTGAGGCAGATACGCAGTATTTT
CDR3aa: CSASEADTQYF
v_gene: TRBV20-1
d_gene: -
j_gene: TRBJ2-3

CDR3nt: TGTGCCAGCAGCCAGGGATATTCCTACGAGCAGTACTTC
CDR3aa: CASSQGYSYEQYF
v_gene: TRBV5-4
d_gene: -
j_gene: TRBJ2-7

CDR3nt: TGTGCCAGTAGCGAAGGGGGTGTTCCCTACAATGAGCAGTTCTTC
CDR3aa: CASSEGGVPYNEQFF
v_gene: TRBV19
d_gene: -
j_gene: TRBJ2-1

CDR3nt: TGTGCCAGCAGCAATCATATGAGGGTCTGGAACAAAAACATTCAGTACTTC
CDR3aa: CASSNHMRVWNKNIQYF
v_gene: TRBV11-2
d_gene: -
j_gene: TRBJ2-4